Following are 11 T cell receptor beta chains from one sample sequenced in a study of T cell responses to AZD1222 COVID-19 vaccine. Sequencing was performed with immunoSEQ multiplex PCR; in TCRdb, only in-frame clones are kept and a portion is missing. The profile shows 120,000 to 150,000 clones, roughly 90% of them singletons. Sequencing was performed on peripheral blood, taken on day 0 of AZD1222 vaccination. The receptors originated from an adult in good health.

The rearrangement uses TRBV7-9 and TRBJ1-6; D may be TRBD1 (6 bases). The CDR3 runs 15 residues. The V gene's germline CDR1 is SEHNR and CDR2 FQNEAQ (reference sequence). The V and J ends lost 4 bases and 7 bases respectively, with 14 bases between them. The CDR3 region is CASSSPGHRNSPLHF. DNA of the CDR3: TGTGCCAGCAGCTCTCCGGGACACAGAAATTCACCCCTCCACTTT. Drawing the rest from reference TRBV7-9 and TRBJ1-6, the complete variable domain is DTGVSQNPRHKITKRGQNVTFRCDPISEHNRLYWYRQTLGQGPEFLTYFQNEAQLEKSRLLSDRFSAERPKGSFSTLEIQRTEQGDSAMYLCASSSPGHRNSPLHFGNGTRLTVT.

J is TRBJ1-1 and V is TRBV12-2. TRBV12-2 is a known pseudogene. There are 19 residues in the CDR3. CDR3 bases: TGTGCAAGTCGCTTAGCTCCCTTAATAAGGGGACGGCGGAACACTGAAGCTTTCTTT. Translation: CASRLAPLIRGRRNTEAFF.

This clone has a single count. This chain links TRBV27 with TRBJ2-1; TRBD2 agrees at 10 bases. CDR3 length equals 14 residues. The V segment lost 5 bases and the J segment 5 bases; nucleotides outside the gene matches: 3. The germline gives CDR1 MNHEY, CDR2 SMNVEV (reference sequence). CDR3 amino acids: CASSRGLANNEQFF. CDR3 nucleotide sequence: TGTGCCAGCAGTCGGGGACTAGCGAACAATGAGCAGTTCTTC.

The chain combines TRBV3-1 (or the pseudogene TRBV3-2) with TRBJ1-3; D unresolved. The length of the CDR3 is 14 residues. V shed 5 bases and J shed 0 bases, with 8 bases lying between them. CDR1 and CDR2 (germline): LGHDT, YNNKEL (reference sequence). The DNA of the CDR3 is TGTGCCAGCAGCAGAGGTAGCTCTGGAAACACCATATATTTT. Protein product: CASSRGSSGNTIYF.

V gene TRBV11-3 combines with J gene TRBJ2-2; 7 bases map to TRBD2. V trimming: 4 bases; J trimming: 6 bases; junction bases outside the gene matches: 11. Germline-derived CDR1 and CDR2 are SGHNT and YENEEA. CDR3 length: 16 residues. The CDR3 region is CASSSPGLPAAGELFF. CDR3 DNA: TGTGCCAGCAGCTCTCCGGGACTACCCGCCGCCGGGGAGCTGTTTTTT.

The chain is built from TRBV5-1 and TRBJ2-3, with D possibly being TRBD1 (6 bases). Germline CDR1 is SGHRS and CDR2 is YFSETQ. The CDR3 extends over 13 amino acids. Trimming removed 4 bases at V and 3 bases at J, with 9 bases between. CDR3 nucleotides: TGCGCCAGCAGCGGAACAGGGACAGATACGCAGTATTTT. This encodes CASSGTGTDTQYF.

The V gene is TRBV15, the J gene TRBJ1-4; possibly TRBD1 for D (6 bases). This CDR3 has 13 amino acids. The V end lost 5 bases, the J end lost 8 bases, and 12 bases lay between the germline ends. From germline, CDR1 is LNHNV and CDR2 YYDKDF (reference sequence). In DNA form, the CDR3 reads TGTGCCACCAGCCCTACAGGGAGGGAAAAACTGTTTTTT. Amino acid sequence: CATSPTGREKLFF.

This clone has just one count. The chain is built from TRBV30 and TRBJ1-4; unclear D gene. The germline V gene encodes CDR1 GTSNPN and CDR2 SVGIG (reference sequence). Trimming stripped 3 bases from V and 0 bases from J, with 5 bases between. The CDR3 consists of 13 residues. CDR3 DNA: TGTGCCTGGAGATATACAACTAATGAAAAACTGTTTTTT. Its protein product is CAWRYTTNEKLFF.

The chain employs TRBV7-8 and TRBJ2-2; 7 positions agree with TRBD2. CDR3 size: 16 residues. V shed 3 bases, J shed 6 bases, and the junction held 10 bases outside the gene matches. Germline assignment: CDR1 SGHVS and CDR2 FQNEAQ. CDR3 sequence (DNA): TGTGCCAGCAGCTTGAGAACTAGCGAAGTGGCCGGGGAGCTGTTTTTT. Protein product: CASSLRTSEVAGELFF.

The rearrangement joins TRBV6-1 to TRBJ2-7, with a tentative D call TRBD1 (5 bases). The CDR3 covers 13 residues. V gave up 3 bases and J gave up 2 bases, with 8 bases separating them. Germline assignment: CDR1 MNHNS and CDR2 SASEGT. The CDR3 spells CASSEGQAYEQYF. The CDR3 DNA reads as TGTGCCAGCAGTGAGGGGCAGGCCTACGAGCAGTACTTC.

The CDR3 DNA is TGTGCCAGTAGTATCCTCCCCCAGTCCTCCTACGAGCAGTACTTC. This translates into CASSILPQSSYEQYF. This chain joins TRBV19 and TRBJ2-7; D is unclear. The V end was cut by 3 bases, the J end by 0 bases, with 12 bases between. The germline gives CDR1 LNHDA, CDR2 SQIVND (reference sequence). CDR3 size: 15 residues.